A single sample gave rise to the 32 T cell receptor beta chains below, sequenced in a study of T cell changes during pregnancy in multiple sclerosis. Sequencing used immunoSEQ multiplex PCR; TCRdb keeps in-frame clones, though not all of them. The top ten clones hold approximately 2.5% of a sample with just under 65,000 clones, roughly 96% of them seen once. The starting material was CD8+ T cells from peripheral blood mononuclear cells, obtained after pregnancy. These TCRs come from a female donor with multiple sclerosis, enrolled in a pregnancy study.

The chain joins TRBV27 to TRBJ2-5, with D tentatively TRBD1 (6 bases). The CDR3 length is 15 residues. The V end lost 4 bases, the J end lost 4 bases, and 16 bases lay between the germline ends. CDR1 MNHEY and CDR2 SMNVEV come from the germline V gene (reference sequence). The CDR3 nucleotides read TGTGCCAGCAGTTCTCCCGCAGGGGTAGCAGAGACCCAGTACTTC. Translated, it gives CASSSPAGVAETQYF.

The V call is TRBV11-2, the J call TRBJ2-5, with D possibly matching TRBD1 (6 bases). The CDR3 is 13 residues long. V gave up 4 bases and J gave up 1 base, with 7 bases separating them. CDR1 SGHAT and CDR2 FQNNGV come from the germline V gene. The CDR3 DNA reads TGTGCCAGCAGCTCAGGGGTCCAAGAGACCCAGTACTTC. As protein: CASSSGVQETQYF.

The gene calls are TRBV7-6 and TRBJ2-1, with 8 positions matching TRBD2. V lost 1 base to trimming and J lost 4 bases; unmatched junction nucleotides: 9. The germline V gene encodes CDR1 SGHVS and CDR2 FNYEAQ. There are 17 residues in the CDR3. The CDR3 nucleotides are TGTGCCAGCAGCTTAGTTACCGGGACTAGTGGGTACAATGAGCAGTTCTTC. It codes for CASSLVTGTSGYNEQFF.

This rearrangement joins TRBV10-1 to TRBJ1-4, with a weak D call TRBD1 (6 bases). Trimming stripped 6 bases from V and 3 bases from J, with 11 bases between. The CDR3 loop spans 14 amino acids. In germline, CDR1 is WNHNN, CDR2 SYGVQD (reference sequence). The CDR3 sequence: CASSTGQSNEKLFF. DNA of the CDR3: TGCGCCAGCAGCACCGGACAGTCTAATGAAAAACTGTTTTTT.

The chain links TRBV5-4 to TRBJ2-1; D is possibly TRBD2 (6 bases). This CDR3 spans 14 amino acids. The germline gives CDR1 SGHNT, CDR2 YYREEE (reference sequence). V lost 4 bases and J 7 bases, leaving 15 bases between the germline ends. The CDR3 nucleotides read TGTGCCAGCAGCCCGGGCCGTGGGGGGAATGAGCAGTTCTTC. Encoded protein: CASSPGRGGNEQFF.

V usage is TRBV7-9 and J usage is TRBJ1-1; 8 bases align to TRBD1. V trimming: 5 bases; J trimming: 1 base; junction bases outside the gene matches: 6. CDR1 is SEHNR, CDR2 FQNEAQ, per germline (reference sequence). The CDR3 runs 15 residues. Here the CDR3 DNA reads TGTGCCAGCAGCACAACCGGGACAGGGAACACTGAAGCTTTCTTT. Amino acids: CASSTTGTGNTEAFF.

CDR3 in DNA: TGCGCCAGCAGCCAAGCTGGGGCAGGGGCCCTCCTCTCCGAGCAGTACTTC. Residues: CASSQAGAGALLSEQYF. V usage is TRBV4-1 and J usage is TRBJ2-7, with D possibly TRBD1 on 6 matching bases. CDR3 size: 17 residues. Trimming stripped 1 base from V and 6 bases from J, with 22 bases between. Germline V gene data show CDR1 as MGHRA and CDR2 as YSYEKL.

This sequence joins TRBV29-1 and TRBJ1-3, with D perhaps matching TRBD1 (5 bases). The CDR3 has 14 residues. In germline, CDR1 is SQVTM, CDR2 ANQGSEA. Trimming removed 4 bases at V and 4 bases at J, with 14 bases between. CDR3 amino acids: CSVVPGESGNTIYF. For the CDR3, the DNA is TGCAGCGTTGTCCCGGGGGAGTCAGGAAACACCATATATTTT. The full variable domain, its missing parts supplied by reference TRBV29-1 and TRBJ1-3, is SAVISQKPSRDICQRGTSLTIQCQVDSQVTMMFWYRQQPGQSLTLIATANQGSEATYESGFVIDKFPISRPNLTFSTLTVSNMSPEDSSIYLCSVVPGESGNTIYFGEGSWLTVV.

This chain links TRBV13 with TRBJ2-7; D is possibly TRBD2 (6 bases). Trimming shortened V by 0 bases and J by 2 bases, and 8 bases separated the two germline ends. CDR1 and CDR2 from the germline V gene are PRHDT and FYEKMQ (reference sequence). This CDR3 is 14 amino acids long. The DNA for the CDR3 is TGTGCCAGCAGCTTAGGACGGGGGACCTACGAGCAGTACTTC. It yields the protein CASSLGRGTYEQYF.

The chain couples TRBV6-1 to TRBJ2-7; TRBD1 agrees at 7 bases. The CDR3 covers 13 residues. Trimming at V came to 6 bases and at J to 1 base, leaving 3 bases not matched to a gene. Germline CDR1 reads MNHNS; CDR2 reads SASEGT. The CDR3 is CASSQGVSYEQYF. CDR3 nucleotides: TGTGCCAGCAGCCAGGGGGTTTCCTACGAGCAGTACTTC.

This clone has just one count. V is TRBV6-1 and J is TRBJ2-1; 8 nucleotides align to TRBD2. Losses at the gene ends were 1 base for V and 3 bases for J; bases not matched to a gene: 8. The germline V gene encodes CDR1 MNHNS and CDR2 SASEGT. CDR3 size: 17 residues. The chain's CDR3 is CASSEGLAGGFYNEQFF. In DNA form, the CDR3 reads TGTGCCAGCAGTGAAGGATTGGCGGGAGGTTTCTACAATGAGCAGTTCTTC.

A word on this clone: One end of the junction does not line up with germline, which may come from a read error. CDR3 loop: CASTLIAGGQETQYF. CDR3 in DNA: TGTGCCAGCACCTTAATAGCGGGAGGCCAAGAGACCCAGTACTTC. The chain employs TRBV7-8 and TRBJ2-5, with 10 bases that match TRBD2. CDR1 is SGHVS, CDR2 FQNEAQ, per germline. The CDR3 consists of 15 residues.

This chain links TRBV5-1 with TRBJ2-1, with TRBD2 as a possible D gene (5 bases). The CDR3 is 16 amino acids. V shed 9 bases and J shed 8 bases, with 27 bases lying between them. The V gene's germline CDR1 is SGHRS and CDR2 YFSETQ. The chain's CDR3 is CATQREGPPGSDEQFF. Here the CDR3 DNA reads TGCGCCACCCAGAGAGAGGGCCCTCCCGGTTCAGATGAGCAGTTCTTC. The full variable domain, with the rest looked up from reference TRBV5-1 and TRBJ2-1, is KAGVTQTPRYLIKTRGQQVTLSCSPISGHRSVSWYQQTPGQGLQFLFEYFSETQRNKGNFPGRFSGRQFSNSRSEMNVSTLELGDSALYLCATQREGPPGSDEQFFGPGTRLTVL.

This chain links TRBV7-2 with TRBJ2-7; D is unresolved. Trimming cost V 5 bases and J 3 bases, with 5 bases left between them. Germline-derived CDR1 and CDR2 are SGHTA and FQGNSA. The CDR3 has 11 residues. The DNA for the CDR3 is TGTGCCAGCAGCCTCAGCTACGAGCAGTACTTC. Translated, it gives CASSLSYEQYF. Full variable domain (missing parts from reference TRBV7-2 and TRBJ2-7): GAGVSQSPSNKVTEKGKDVELRCDPISGHTALYWYRQSLGQGLEFLIYFQGNSAPDKSGLPSDRFSAERTGGSVSTLTIQRTQQEDSAVYLCASSLSYEQYFGPGTRLTVT.

The chain carries TRBV29-1 and TRBJ2-7; 11 nucleotides match TRBD1. CDR3 length equals 16 residues. J lost 2 bases, V lost 4 bases, and 10 bases had no gene match. Germline CDR1 is SQVTM and CDR2 is ANQGSEA. CDR3 in DNA: TGCAGCGTTGTAGGGATAATGGGACAGGGGGCCTACGAGCAGTACTTC. This sequence encodes CSVVGIMGQGAYEQYF.

The chain joins TRBV7-2 to TRBJ2-3, with D uncertain. Germline lookup yields CDR1 SGHTA and CDR2 FQGNSA. Trimming stripped 1 base from V and 0 bases from J, with 8 bases between. CDR3 length: 15 residues. The CDR3 protein is CASSLGSISTDTQYF. The CDR3 region has the DNA TGTGCCAGCAGCTTAGGGTCTATAAGCACAGATACGCAGTATTTT.

This clone has just a few counts. This chain uses TRBV28 with TRBJ2-1, with 10 bases matching TRBD2. The CDR3 has 14 amino acids. CDR1 and CDR2 from the germline V gene are MDHEN and SYDVKM. V dropped 8 bases and J dropped 1; count of bases not matched to a gene: 2. This CDR3 is CASLAGESYNEQFF. The CDR3 region has the DNA TGTGCCAGCCTAGCGGGAGAGTCCTACAATGAGCAGTTCTTC.

The V call is TRBV5-4, the J call TRBJ2-3; 9 bases align to TRBD1. V gave up 3 bases and J gave up 3 bases; unmatched junction bases: 8. The CDR3 runs 16 residues. Germline values: CDR1 SGHNT, CDR2 YYREEE (reference sequence). The CDR3 DNA reads as TGTGCCAGCAGCTACAAGAGACAGGGGGGAACAGATACGCAGTATTTT. It yields the protein CASSYKRQGGTDTQYF.

This chain joins TRBV11-3 and TRBJ2-7; TRBD2 matches 7 bases. The CDR3 extends over 13 amino acids. Germline V lookup: CDR1 SGHNT, CDR2 YENEEA. Trimming removed 5 bases from V and 6 bases from J; junction bases left unmatched: 7. CDR3: CASSPGEGSEQYF. In DNA, the CDR3 is TGTGCCAGCAGCCCCGGGGAGGGTAGCGAGCAGTACTTC.

The chain recombines TRBV28 with TRBJ1-2; D is undetermined. The V and J ends lost 7 bases and 6 bases respectively, with 9 bases between them. This CDR3 has 11 amino acids. Germline V gene lookup returns CDR1 MDHEN and CDR2 SYDVKM. DNA for the CDR3: TGTGCCAGCAACGGCGGGCATGGCTACACCTTC. Translating it yields CASNGGHGYTF.

This clone was counted a single time. This sequence joins TRBV27 and TRBJ2-1; TRBD2 matches 9 bases. In germline, CDR1 is MNHEY, CDR2 SMNVEV (reference sequence). V gave up 2 bases and J gave up 5 bases; unmatched junction bases: 13. The CDR3 runs 18 residues. CDR3 amino acids: CASSLIQASGIRDNEQFF. The DNA of the CDR3 is TGTGCCAGCAGTTTAATCCAAGCTAGCGGGATAAGGGACAATGAGCAGTTCTTC.

V usage is TRBV7-6 and J usage is TRBJ2-5; TRBD2 might be the D (5 bases). Looked up from germline, CDR1 is SGHVS and CDR2 is FNYEAQ. CDR3 length equals 14 residues. The V gene lost 5 bases and the J gene lost 5 bases, with 15 bases spanning the gap. The CDR3 here is CASSPEDSTETQYF. CDR3 nucleotide sequence: TGTGCCAGCAGCCCAGAGGACTCGACCGAGACCCAGTACTTC.

V usage is TRBV28 and J usage is TRBJ1-2; a possible D gene is TRBD1 (5 bases). Trimming cost V 7 bases and J 8 bases, with 17 bases left between them. CDR1 is MDHEN and CDR2 is SYDVKM in the germline V gene. The CDR3 covers 13 residues. Here the CDR3 DNA reads TGTGCCAGCAACCCCCAGGGAATGGGCGGCTACACCTTC. It translates to CASNPQGMGGYTF.

This sequence joins TRBV11-2 and TRBJ1-4; a possible D gene is TRBD1 (6 bases). V lost 3 bases, J lost 2 bases, and 10 bases lay in between. Germline-derived CDR1 and CDR2 are SGHAT and FQNNGV. This CDR3 contains 15 residues. CDR3 in amino acids: CASSFLGATNEKLFF. DNA for the CDR3: TGTGCCAGCAGCTTTTTGGGGGCGACTAATGAAAAACTGTTTTTT.

J is TRBJ2-5 and V is TRBV7-6, with 10 bases matching TRBD1. The CDR3 sequence is 15 residues long. J gave up 4 bases and V 3 bases, and 5 bases lay outside the gene matches. Germline assignment: CDR1 SGHVS and CDR2 FNYEAQ. The CDR3 is CASSFGTGVIETQYF. The CDR3 bases are TGTGCCAGCAGCTTCGGGACAGGGGTCATAGAGACCCAGTACTTC.

The genes are TRBV19 and TRBJ2-7, with 8 bases identical to TRBD2. The CDR3 covers 14 residues. The V and J ends lost 1 base and 6 bases, in that order; junction bases with no gene match: 5. CDR1 is LNHDA and CDR2 is SQIVND in the germline V gene (reference sequence). DNA of the CDR3: TGTGCCAGTAGTATAGCAGCGGGAGATCGCGAGCAGTACTTC. Translating gives CASSIAAGDREQYF.

The gene calls are TRBV2 and TRBJ2-1, with D possibly matching TRBD2 (6 bases). This CDR3 contains 16 residues. V was pared by 3 bases and J by 7 bases, with 19 bases between. Per germline, CDR1 SNHLY and CDR2 FYNNEI. The CDR3 bases are TGTGCCAGCAGTGAGCACGTAGGATACGGGGGAAATGAGCAGTTCTTC. Its translation is CASSEHVGYGGNEQFF.

The chain uses TRBV27 and TRBJ2-7, with D perhaps TRBD1 (6 bases). CDR1 and CDR2 from the germline V gene are MNHEY and SMNVEV (reference sequence). This CDR3 is 14 amino acids long. V dropped 5 bases and J dropped 4 bases, with 15 bases sitting between them. The CDR3 region is CASSLGGSQYEQYF. The CDR3 region has the DNA TGTGCCAGCAGTCTAGGGGGTAGCCAATACGAGCAGTACTTC.

This chain connects TRBV19 to TRBJ2-7; 7 positions match TRBD2. The CDR3 is 15 amino acids. The germline V gene encodes CDR1 LNHDA and CDR2 SQIVND (reference sequence). Trimming cost V 1 base and J 3 bases; bases outside gene matches: 6. The CDR3 DNA follows: TGTGCCAGTAGTATAGGCCAGCGGGGACTCTACGAGCAGTACTTC. It translates to CASSIGQRGLYEQYF.

The rearrangement uses TRBV6-1 and TRBJ2-7; the match to TRBD2 covers 9 bases. CDR3 length: 13 residues. The germline V gene has CDR1 MNHNS and CDR2 SASEGT. J gave up 13 bases and V 2 bases, and 9 bases lay outside the gene matches. The CDR3 DNA sequence: TGTGCCAGCAGTGAACCCTGGCGGGAGGGCCTTTACTTC. Its translation is CASSEPWREGLYF.

V usage is TRBV15 and J usage is TRBJ1-4, with D hard to call. The CDR3 is 17 residues long. V lost 0 bases and J lost 3, with 14 bases in between. The V gene's germline CDR1 is LNHNV and CDR2 YYDKDF (reference sequence). CDR3 protein: CATSREPLLAANEKLFF. In DNA, the CDR3 is TGTGCCACCAGCAGAGAGCCCCTCTTAGCGGCTAATGAAAAACTGTTTTTT.

This clone occurred once. V gene TRBV27 combines with J gene TRBJ2-7; 7 nucleotides agree with TRBD2. After removal of 0 bases from V and 7 bases from J, the junction contained 3 bases not matched to a gene. CDR3 length: 13 amino acids. Germline V CDR1 and CDR2: MNHEY, SMNVEV (reference sequence). CDR3 sequence: CASSLSRGGEQYF. The CDR3 DNA reads TGTGCCAGCAGTTTATCGCGGGGAGGGGAGCAGTACTTC.